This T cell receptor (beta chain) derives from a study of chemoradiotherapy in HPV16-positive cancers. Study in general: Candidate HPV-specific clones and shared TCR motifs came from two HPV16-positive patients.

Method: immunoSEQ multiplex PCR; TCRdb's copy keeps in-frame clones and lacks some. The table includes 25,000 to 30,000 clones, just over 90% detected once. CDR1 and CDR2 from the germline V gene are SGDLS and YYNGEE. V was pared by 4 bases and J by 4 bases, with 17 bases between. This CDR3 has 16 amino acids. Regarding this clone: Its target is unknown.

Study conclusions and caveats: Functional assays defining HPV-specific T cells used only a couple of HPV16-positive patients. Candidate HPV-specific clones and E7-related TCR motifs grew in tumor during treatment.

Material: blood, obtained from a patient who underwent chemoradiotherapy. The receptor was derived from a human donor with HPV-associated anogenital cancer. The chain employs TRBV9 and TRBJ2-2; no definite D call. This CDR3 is CASSPHQPRITGELFF. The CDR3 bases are TGTGCCAGCAGCCCTCACCAGCCGCGGATCACCGGGGAGCTGTTTTTT.